The rows below give T cell receptor beta chains drawn from one sample of a study of T cell responses to AZD1222 COVID-19 vaccine. Profiling relied on immunoSEQ multiplex PCR, and the TCRdb table lists in-frame clones only, not all of them. The table has 160,000 or so clones, about 91% seen once. The source was peripheral blood, collected on day 0 of MenACWY control vaccination. These receptors all stem from an adult in good health. Both conserved end residues are part of each CDR3. Each record gives: clone size, D gene, J gene, V gene, CDR3 DNA, CDR3 protein. A D gene is named only where the DNA matches it firmly. Rows may omit the clone size; those that give it use once, few, many or a size class.

size: NA; D: NA; J: TRBJ2-1; V: TRBV27; DNA: TGTGCCAGCCGATTCGAGGGGCGCATCTCCAATGAGCAGTTCTTC; CDR3: CASRFEGRISNEQFF
size: NA; D: NA; J: TRBJ2-7; V: TRBV3-1/TRBV3-2; DNA: TGTGCCAGCAGCCAAGACAACCGGGACCCTTCCTACGAGCAGTACTTC; CDR3: CASSQDNRDPSYEQYF
size: NA; D: TRBD2; J: TRBJ2-2; V: TRBV9; DNA: TGTGCCAGCAGGGAGCGGGAGGGCCTCTCCGGGGAGCTGTTTTTT; CDR3: CASREREGLSGELFF
size: NA; D: TRBD2; J: TRBJ2-1; V: TRBV2; DNA: TGTGCCAGCAGTGATCGTGGGGCTAGCGGGAGAGGAAATGAGCAGTTCTTC; CDR3: CASSDRGASGRGNEQFF
size: NA; D: TRBD2; J: TRBJ2-3; V: TRBV4-2; DNA: TGTGCCAGCAGCCCCGGGGAGCGGGAGGAGTGGTTCACAGATACGCAGTATTTT; CDR3: CASSPGEREEWFTDTQYF
size: NA; D: NA; J: TRBJ2-1; V: TRBV11-2; DNA: TGTGCCAGCAGCTTACAGTACAATGAGCAGTTCTTC; CDR3: CASSLQYNEQFF
size: once; D: TRBD1; J: TRBJ1-1; V: TRBV12-5; DNA: TGTGCTAGTGGTTTTACAGGGGGCGCTTCTTTCTTT; CDR3: CASGFTGGASFF
size: NA; D: NA; J: TRBJ1-5; V: TRBV6-5; DNA: TGTGCCAGCAGACAGACCTCTAGCAATCAGCCCCAGCATTTT; CDR3: CASRQTSSNQPQHF
size: NA; D: NA; J: TRBJ2-1; V: TRBV7-6; DNA: TGTGCCAGCAGCCCTGGTCATGTGGAGAATGAAGGGCAGTTCTTC; CDR3: CASSPGHVENEGQFF
size: NA; D: TRBD1; J: TRBJ2-7; V: TRBV4-2; DNA: TGTGCCAGCAGCCAAGAACAGGGGGCGAAATACGAGCAGTACTTC; CDR3: CASSQEQGAKYEQYF
size: NA; D: NA; J: TRBJ1-2; V: TRBV6-5; DNA: TGTGCCAGCAGTTACTCGGGTACCCCTCGGGGCTACACCTTC; CDR3: CASSYSGTPRGYTF
size: NA; D: NA; J: TRBJ2-6; V: TRBV5-4; DNA: TGTGCCAGCAGCGCGGGACTCCTCCCTCACTCTGGGGCCAACGTCCTGACTTTC; CDR3: CASSAGLLPHSGANVLTF
size: NA; D: NA; J: TRBJ2-7; V: TRBV29-1; DNA: TGCAGCGTTACCCCAGTGGGGACAATTCTTTACGAGCAGTACTTC; CDR3: CSVTPVGTILYEQYF
size: NA; D: NA; J: TRBJ2-2; V: TRBV7-2; DNA: TGTGCCAGCAGCTTACAGGGGTCGAACACCGGGGAGCTGTTTTTT; CDR3: CASSLQGSNTGELFF
size: NA; D: NA; J: TRBJ2-4; V: TRBV5-1; DNA: TGCGCCAGCAGCTTGGTTAGAGGGGGAGGTCTCAACATTCAGTACTTC; CDR3: CASSLVRGGGLNIQYF
size: NA; D: NA; J: TRBJ2-7; V: TRBV6-6; DNA: TGTGCCAGCAGTTCAAGCGGTTCTACCTACGAGCAGTACTTC; CDR3: CASSSSGSTYEQYF
size: NA; D: NA; J: TRBJ1-2; V: TRBV14; DNA: TGTGCCAGCAGCTCAGGTCCTCAAAACGGCTACACCTTC; CDR3: CASSSGPQNGYTF
size: few; D: NA; J: TRBJ1-1; V: TRBV7-8; DNA: TGTGCCAGCCTTGTGGGCAGGTCGGCTGAAGCTTTCTTT; CDR3: CASLVGRSAEAFF
size: NA; D: NA; J: TRBJ1-1; V: TRBV3-1/TRBV3-2; DNA: TGTGCCAGCAGACTCTCAGGGACGTTAAACACTGAAGCTTTCTTT; CDR3: CASRLSGTLNTEAFF
size: NA; D: NA; J: TRBJ2-3; V: TRBV5-1; DNA: TGCGCCAGCAGCTTGAGTATTGGCGCTCAGCGGTTGTATTTT; CDR3: CASSLSIGAQRLYF
size: NA; D: TRBD1; J: TRBJ1-2; V: TRBV10-3; DNA: TGTGCCATCAGTGGGGGACAGGGAGGCTACACCTTC; CDR3: CAISGGQGGYTF
size: NA; D: TRBD1; J: TRBJ2-4; V: TRBV7-2; DNA: TGTGCCAGCAGCTTAGCGTTCGGCAGGGGGCCACAGTTAGCCAAAAACATTCAGTACTTC; CDR3: CASSLAFGRGPQLAKNIQYF
size: NA; D: NA; J: TRBJ1-6; V: TRBV3-1/TRBV3-2; DNA: TGTGCCAGCAGCCAAGTTCAGGGGATCAATTCACCCCTCCACTTT; CDR3: CASSQVQGINSPLHF